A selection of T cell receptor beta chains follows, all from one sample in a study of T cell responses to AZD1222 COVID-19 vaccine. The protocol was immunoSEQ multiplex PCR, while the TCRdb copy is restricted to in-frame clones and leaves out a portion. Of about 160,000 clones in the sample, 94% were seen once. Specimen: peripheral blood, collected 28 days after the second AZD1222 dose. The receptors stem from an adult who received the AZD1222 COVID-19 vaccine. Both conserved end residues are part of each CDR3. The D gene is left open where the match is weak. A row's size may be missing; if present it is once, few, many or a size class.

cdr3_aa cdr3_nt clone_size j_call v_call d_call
CSVEDWGQGNGYTF TGCAGCGTTGAAGATTGGGGACAGGGCAATGGCTACACCTTC NA TRBJ1-2 TRBV29-1 TRBD1
CASSYDRGRTEAFF TGTGCCAGCAGTTACGACAGGGGGCGCACTGAAGCTTTCTTT NA TRBJ1-1 TRBV6-5 TRBD1
CARNPWGYSNQPQHF TGTGCCAGGAACCCCTGGGGGTATAGCAATCAGCCCCAGCATTTT NA TRBJ1-5 TRBV27 NA
CASRVTNTEAFF TGTGCCAGCAGGGTCACAAACACTGAAGCTTTCTTT once TRBJ1-1 TRBV2 NA
CASSTGAVNEKLFF TGTGCCAGCAGCACCGGGGCGGTTAATGAAAAACTGTTTTTT NA TRBJ1-4 TRBV13 NA
CASSQGWQTSGNTIYF TGTGCCAGCAGCCAAGGTTGGCAGACCTCTGGAAACACCATATATTTT NA TRBJ1-3 TRBV14 NA
CATSDSGTAGYEQYF TGTGCCACCAGTGATTCTGGGACAGCCGGCTACGAGCAGTACTTC once TRBJ2-7 TRBV24-1 TRBD1
CASSPGQGATGELFF TGTGCCAGCTCACCGGGACAGGGGGCCACCGGGGAGCTGTTTTTT NA TRBJ2-2 TRBV18 TRBD1
CASSLEPTGAYNEQFF TGCGCCAGCAGCTTAGAACCGACAGGGGCGTACAATGAGCAGTTCTTC NA TRBJ2-1 TRBV5-1 TRBD1
CASSIGGQGAPNTEAFF TGTGCCAGTAGTATAGGGGGACAGGGAGCACCGAACACTGAAGCTTTCTTT NA TRBJ1-1 TRBV19 TRBD1
CASSESPDWGFF TGTGCCAGCAGTGAAAGTCCGGACTGGGGGTTTTTT NA TRBJ1-4 TRBV2 NA
CASRGGQRENYEQYF TGTGCCAGCAGGGGGGGTCAGCGGGAGAACTACGAGCAGTACTTC NA TRBJ2-7 TRBV2 TRBD2
CATQGRRDAQPQHF TGTGCCACCCAGGGAAGAAGGGATGCTCAGCCCCAGCATTTT NA TRBJ1-5 TRBV19 NA
CAWNGGSTTNEQFF TGTGCCTGGAACGGGGGATCCACCACCAATGAGCAGTTCTTC NA TRBJ2-1 TRBV30 NA
CATMNTEAFF TGTGCTACAATGAACACTGAAGCTTTCTTT NA TRBJ1-1 TRBV2 NA
CASSSPGVVYEQYF TGTGCCAGCAGTTCCCCAGGGGTTGTCTACGAGCAGTACTTC NA TRBJ2-7 TRBV28 NA
CASSLPRGEQFF TGTGCCAGCAGTCTCCCTAGGGGCGAGCAGTTCTTC NA TRBJ2-1 TRBV3-1/TRBV3-2 NA
CASSEGGQGANYGYTF TGTGCCAGCAGTGAAGGGGGACAGGGGGCCAACTATGGCTACACCTTC few TRBJ1-2 TRBV25-1 TRBD1
CASSLPGQSSYNSPLHF TGTGCCAGCAGCTTGCCCGGACAGAGCTCCTATAATTCACCCCTCCACTTT once TRBJ1-6 TRBV5-4 NA
CAWSVQLQETQYF TGTGCCTGGAGTGTCCAGCTCCAAGAGACCCAGTACTTC NA TRBJ2-5 TRBV30 NA
CASSQDRTDYEQYF TGCGCCAGCAGCCAAGATAGGACCGACTACGAGCAGTACTTC NA TRBJ2-7 TRBV4-3 NA
CASSPDLSSGYTF TGTGCCAGCAGCCCGGACCTTTCTAGTGGCTACACCTTC NA TRBJ1-2 TRBV11-1 NA
CASSPYPGQGDTEAFF TGTGCCAGCTCACCATATCCGGGACAGGGAGACACTGAAGCTTTCTTT NA TRBJ1-1 TRBV18 TRBD1
CASSSGQGGSGEQFF TGTGCCAGCAGTTCTGGACAGGGAGGGAGTGGTGAGCAGTTCTTC once TRBJ2-1 TRBV28 NA
CASSSSRAGANVLTF TGTGCCAGCAGCTCGTCCCGGGCCGGGGCCAACGTCCTGACTTTC NA TRBJ2-6 TRBV7-2 NA
CASSLAGGYNEQFF TGTGCCAGCAGCTTAGCCGGAGGGTACAATGAGCAGTTCTTC NA TRBJ2-1 TRBV7-9 NA
CASKLPGGNEQYF TGTGCCAGCAAATTACCGGGGGGGAACGAGCAGTACTTC NA TRBJ2-7 TRBV7-2 TRBD2
CASSLPGLPYEQYF TGTGCCAGCAGCTTACCGGGACTCCCCTACGAGCAGTACTTC NA TRBJ2-7 TRBV13 NA
CASSTRDRNYGYTF TGTGCCAGCAGTACCCGGGACCGAAACTATGGCTACACCTTC NA TRBJ1-2 TRBV27 NA